A selection of T cell receptor beta chains follows, all from one sample in a study of cytomegalovirus exposure and HLA in healthy donors. Repertoires were generated with immunoSEQ multiplex PCR, while TCRdb's copy carries only in-frame clones and drops some. The repertoire holds approximately 130,000 clones, about 80% seen once, with roughly 9% in the top ten. The sequenced sample consisted of PBMCs. The receptors stem from a woman between 45 and 60 years old in good health and CMV-seropositive. CDR3s leave out the opening cysteine and the closing phenylalanine or tryptophan.

j_call v_call cdr3_aa
TRBJ2-7 TRBV14 ASSQGLVGTEYYEQY
TRBJ1-2 TRBV6-5 ASSSSRVIAYGYT
TRBJ1-2 TRBV6-1 ASSEIQGHGYT
TRBJ2-3 TRBV6-5 ASSYGGTGTADTQY
TRBJ1-5 TRBV4-1 ASSQAQQGLSNQPQH
TRBJ1-1 TRBV19 ASSMGQGNTEAF
TRBJ1-1 TRBV5-4 ASSYRDRGRNTEAF
TRBJ1-2 TRBV4-3 ASSQDGGTNYGYT
TRBJ2-3 TRBV5-1 ASSFNLYTDTQY
TRBJ2-7 TRBV30 AWRAPEQGEGEQY
TRBJ2-7 TRBV10-3 AISEIPYEQY
TRBJ1-2 TRBV18 ASSPAGTGNYGYT
TRBJ2-7 TRBV7-9 ASDDAGYEQY
TRBJ1-1 TRBV10-1 AIQGIGNTEAF
TRBJ2-1 TRBV5-1 ASSSLTSGSGNEQF
TRBJ2-3 TRBV7-6 ASSPVGADTQY
TRBJ2-7 TRBV5-4 ASSRGGTSEQY
TRBJ2-6 TRBV30 AWRTAGANVLT
TRBJ2-1 TRBV2 ASRFYSGRVREQF
TRBJ1-1 TRBV27 ASSFRQGARNTEAF
TRBJ1-1 TRBV6-6 ASSQPGHKWTEAF
TRBJ2-5 TRBV25-1 ASSEQGSPRETQY
TRBJ2-3 TRBV9 ASSPLQGAGSTDTQY
TRBJ2-7 TRBV21-1 ASSKRQAYLCNEQY
TRBJ1-2 TRBV15 ATSRDRTGNYGYT
TRBJ1-2 TRBV12-5 ASGSDRSYGYT
TRBJ2-2 TRBV18 ASSPSHTGELF
TRBJ1-1 TRBV11-3 ASSLVGTSGLGAF
TRBJ2-3 TRBV2 ASSGPLRWLGTDTQY
TRBJ1-4 TRBV11-3 ASSLHGETNEKLF
TRBJ1-1 TRBV15 ATSKRGRGAPEAF
TRBJ2-5 TRBV30 AWSTGQGAFGETQY
TRBJ1-2 TRBV5-1 ASSLATPRGKRDYGYT
TRBJ1-5 TRBV5-4 ASSFLSGGLRNQPQH
TRBJ1-5 TRBV2 ASKDGGFSNQPQH
TRBJ2-3 TRBV6-5 ASSYRLVSTDTQY
TRBJ2-2 TRBV7-9 ASSFDTGELF
TRBJ1-1 TRBV19 ASRVQGRGTEAF
TRBJ1-1 TRBV5-5 ASSSTGVFMNTEAF
TRBJ2-1 TRBV7-3 ASSSPTGTSGSNEQF
TRBJ2-1 TRBV10-2 ASALLRRPHSYNEQF
TRBJ2-5 TRBV5-6 ASSLWGQGYQETQY
TRBJ2-3 TRBV7-2 ASSRTSSTDTQY
TRBJ2-1 TRBV5-1 ADGGREDLAYNEQF
TRBJ2-5 TRBV2 ASRDTEETQY
TRBJ1-2 TRBV2 ASNIWGVREGYT
TRBJ1-1 TRBV5-1 ASSPGTGITEAF
TRBJ1-2 TRBV1 TSSQEGAKDRGLSGYGYT
TRBJ1-1 TRBV11-3 ASSLGDMNTEAF
TRBJ2-3 TRBV18 ASSLSQGTDTQY
TRBJ2-3 TRBV7-2 ASTLSSGGVDTQY
TRBJ2-1 TRBV4-3 ASSQDPSTGNNEQF
TRBJ1-5 TRBV19 ASTNGGGNQPQH
TRBJ2-5 TRBV5-1 ASSLAPGGQETQY
TRBJ2-5 TRBV6-5 ASSQGQKETQY